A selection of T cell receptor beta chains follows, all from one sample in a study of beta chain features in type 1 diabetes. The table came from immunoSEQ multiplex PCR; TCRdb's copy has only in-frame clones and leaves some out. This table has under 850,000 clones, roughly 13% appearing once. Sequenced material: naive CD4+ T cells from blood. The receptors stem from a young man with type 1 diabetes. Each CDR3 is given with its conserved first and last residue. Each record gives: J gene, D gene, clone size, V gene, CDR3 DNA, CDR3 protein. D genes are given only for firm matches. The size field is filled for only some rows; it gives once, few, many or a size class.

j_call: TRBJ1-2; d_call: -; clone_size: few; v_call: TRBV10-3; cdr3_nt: TGTGCCATCAGTGCCAATCTAGACTACACCTTC; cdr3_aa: CAISANLDYTF
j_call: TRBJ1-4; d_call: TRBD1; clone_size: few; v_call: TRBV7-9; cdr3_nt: TGTGCCAGCAGCTTAGGTGGACAGGACAAACTGTTTTTT; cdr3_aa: CASSLGGQDKLFF
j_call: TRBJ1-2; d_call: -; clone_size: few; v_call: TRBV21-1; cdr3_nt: TGTGCCAGCAGCGAATACCAGGGTCGGTTTAGCTATGGCTACACCTTC; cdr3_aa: CASSEYQGRFSYGYTF
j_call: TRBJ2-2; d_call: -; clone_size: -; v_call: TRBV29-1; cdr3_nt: TGCAGCGCCAAAGGGGACGGAGACACCGGGGAGCTGTTTTTT; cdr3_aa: CSAKGDGDTGELFF
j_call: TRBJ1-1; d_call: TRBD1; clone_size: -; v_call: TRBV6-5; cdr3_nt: TGTGCCAGCAGTTCCGGACAGGGTGACACTGAAGCTTTCTTT; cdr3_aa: CASSSGQGDTEAFF
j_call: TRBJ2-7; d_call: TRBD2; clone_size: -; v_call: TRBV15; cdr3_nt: TGTGCCACCAGCAGGGCTAGCGGGGGGCTTTACACCTCCTACGAGCAGTACTTC; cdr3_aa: CATSRASGGLYTSYEQYF
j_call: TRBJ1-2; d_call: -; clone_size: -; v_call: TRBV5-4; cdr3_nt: TGTGCCAGCAGCTTGTTTACATCGGGCTATGGCTACACCTTC; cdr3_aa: CASSLFTSGYGYTF
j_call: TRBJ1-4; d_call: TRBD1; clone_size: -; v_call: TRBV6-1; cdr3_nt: TGTGCCAGTCATCTCGGGACAGCGTATGAAAAACTGTTTTTT; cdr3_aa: CASHLGTAYEKLFF
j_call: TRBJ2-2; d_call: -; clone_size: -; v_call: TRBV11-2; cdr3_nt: TGTGCCAGCAGTCTTACAGAGAACACCGGGGAGCTGTTTTTT; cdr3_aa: CASSLTENTGELFF
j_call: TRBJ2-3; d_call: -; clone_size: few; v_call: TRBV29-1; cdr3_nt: TGCAGCGCTCGGGACGGTACAGATACGCAGTATTTT; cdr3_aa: CSARDGTDTQYF
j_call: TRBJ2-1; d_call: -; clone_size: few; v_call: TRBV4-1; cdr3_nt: TGCGCCAGCAGCCAAGATCGCAGGATCTCCTACAATGAGCAGTTCTTC; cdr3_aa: CASSQDRRISYNEQFF
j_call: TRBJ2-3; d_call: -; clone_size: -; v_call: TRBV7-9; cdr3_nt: TGTGCCAGCAGCTTGACCGTTCGAGGTACGCAGTATTTT; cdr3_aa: CASSLTVRGTQYF
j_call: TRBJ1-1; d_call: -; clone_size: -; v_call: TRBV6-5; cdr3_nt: TGTGCCAGCAGATTCGGACAGAACACTGAAGCTTTCTTT; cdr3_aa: CASRFGQNTEAFF
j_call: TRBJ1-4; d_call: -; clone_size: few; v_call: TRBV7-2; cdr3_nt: TGTGCCAGCAGTCTTTATAATGAAAAACTGTTTTTT; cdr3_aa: CASSLYNEKLFF
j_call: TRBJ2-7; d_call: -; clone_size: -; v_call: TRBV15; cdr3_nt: TGTGCCACCAGCAGACCCACTCCTGGGGGCTACGAGCAGTACTTC; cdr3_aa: CATSRPTPGGYEQYF
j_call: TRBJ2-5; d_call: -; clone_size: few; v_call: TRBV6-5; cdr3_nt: TGTGCCAGCAGTTCCGATTGGGGATCTCAAGAGACCCAGTACTTC; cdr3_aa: CASSSDWGSQETQYF
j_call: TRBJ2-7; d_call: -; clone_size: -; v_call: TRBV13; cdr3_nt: TGTGCCAGCAGCGTCAGGGCCTACGAGCAGTACTTC; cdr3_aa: CASSVRAYEQYF
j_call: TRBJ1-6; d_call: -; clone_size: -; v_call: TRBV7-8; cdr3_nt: TGTGCCAGCAGCTTAGTTTTGACGCCCGGGTCCTCTAATTCACCCCTCCACTTT; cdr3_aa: CASSLVLTPGSSNSPLHF
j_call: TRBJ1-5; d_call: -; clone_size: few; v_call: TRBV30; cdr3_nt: TGTGCCTGGAGTGGGACAGTTCTTTCGGCCCAGCATTTT; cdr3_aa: CAWSGTVLSAQHF
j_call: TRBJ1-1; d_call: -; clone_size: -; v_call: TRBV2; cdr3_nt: TGTGCCAGCAGTCGAGAGGTTGAAGCTTTCTTT; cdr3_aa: CASSREVEAFF
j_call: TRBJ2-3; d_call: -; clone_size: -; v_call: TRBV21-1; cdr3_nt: TGTGCCAGCAAAGGGAGGGAGACAGATACGCAGTATTTT; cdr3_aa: CASKGRETDTQYF
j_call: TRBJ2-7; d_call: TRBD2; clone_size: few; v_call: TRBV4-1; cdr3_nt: TGCGCCAGCAGCCGGGGGGGAATGTCCTACGAGCAGTACTTC; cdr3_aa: CASSRGGMSYEQYF
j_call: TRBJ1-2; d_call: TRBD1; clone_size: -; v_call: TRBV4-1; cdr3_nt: TGCGCCAGCAGCCCTGGACAGGGCGACTATGGCTACACCTTC; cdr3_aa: CASSPGQGDYGYTF
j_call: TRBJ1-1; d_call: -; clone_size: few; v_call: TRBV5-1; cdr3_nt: TGCGCCAGCAGCTTTAGGGGACAGAACACTGAAGCTTTCTTT; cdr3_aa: CASSFRGQNTEAFF
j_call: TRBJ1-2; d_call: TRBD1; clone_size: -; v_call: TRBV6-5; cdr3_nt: TGTGCCAGCAGTTATGAAGGGGGCACCTATGGCTACACCTTC; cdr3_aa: CASSYEGGTYGYTF
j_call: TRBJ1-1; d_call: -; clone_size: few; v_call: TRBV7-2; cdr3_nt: TGTGCCAGCAGCTTAGGAGGTCCGGGTTTGGGCACTGAAGCTTTCTTT; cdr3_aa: CASSLGGPGLGTEAFF
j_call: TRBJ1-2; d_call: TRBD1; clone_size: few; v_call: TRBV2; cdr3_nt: TGTGCCAGCAGTATAGGGACAGGGAATGGCTACACCTTC; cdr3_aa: CASSIGTGNGYTF
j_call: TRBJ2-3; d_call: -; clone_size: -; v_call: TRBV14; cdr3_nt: TGTGCCAGCAGTCGGACCACCTCGGGGCAGTATTTT; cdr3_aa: CASSRTTSGQYF
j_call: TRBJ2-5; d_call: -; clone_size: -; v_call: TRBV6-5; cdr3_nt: TGTGCCAGCAGTTACTCGGCAGCCCAAGAGACCCAGTACTTC; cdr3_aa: CASSYSAAQETQYF
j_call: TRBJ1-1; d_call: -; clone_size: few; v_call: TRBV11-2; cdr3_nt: TGTGCCAGCAGCTTTCTGGACACGAACACTGAAGCTTTCTTT; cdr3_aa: CASSFLDTNTEAFF
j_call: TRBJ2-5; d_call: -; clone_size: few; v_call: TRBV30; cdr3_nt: TGTGCCTGGAGTTCAGCCCAAGAGACCCAGTACTTC; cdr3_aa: CAWSSAQETQYF
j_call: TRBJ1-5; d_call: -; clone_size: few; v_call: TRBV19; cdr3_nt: TGTGCCAGTAGACCCTCGGCCGGCCAGCCCCAGCATTTT; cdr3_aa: CASRPSAGQPQHF
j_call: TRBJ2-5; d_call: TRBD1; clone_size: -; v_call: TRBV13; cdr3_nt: TGTGCCAGCAGCCAGGGACAGGGCCACCAAGAGACCCAGTACTTC; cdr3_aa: CASSQGQGHQETQYF
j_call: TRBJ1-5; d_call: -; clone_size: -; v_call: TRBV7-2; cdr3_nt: TGTGCCAGCAGCTTTAGCTCTCTCAACCAGCCCCAGCATTTT; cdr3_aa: CASSFSSLNQPQHF
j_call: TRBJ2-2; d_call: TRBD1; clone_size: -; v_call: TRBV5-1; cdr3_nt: TGCGCCAGCAGCCCGGGGACAGGTGGGGCCGGGGAGCTGTTTTTT; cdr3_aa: CASSPGTGGAGELFF
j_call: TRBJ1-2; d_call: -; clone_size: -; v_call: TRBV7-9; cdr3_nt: TGTGCCAGCAGCTTAGCCCCTGATTTCTATGGCTACACCTTC; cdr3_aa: CASSLAPDFYGYTF
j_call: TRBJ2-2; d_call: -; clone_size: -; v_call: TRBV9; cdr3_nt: TGTGCCAGCAGCGTCGGCGGGGAGCTGTTTTTT; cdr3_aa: CASSVGGELFF
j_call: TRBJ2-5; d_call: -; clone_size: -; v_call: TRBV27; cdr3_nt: TGTGCCAGCAAGCGACTAGTTACTGAGACCCAGTACTTC; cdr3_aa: CASKRLVTETQYF
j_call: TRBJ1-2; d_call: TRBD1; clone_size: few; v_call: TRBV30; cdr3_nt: TGTGCCTGGGGCACAGGGGGCCCAGTAGGCGGCTACACCTTC; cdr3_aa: CAWGTGGPVGGYTF
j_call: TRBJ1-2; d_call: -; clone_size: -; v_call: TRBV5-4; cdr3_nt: TGTGCCAGCAGCTTGGGGTCCGGGATCTATGGCTACACCTTC; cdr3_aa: CASSLGSGIYGYTF
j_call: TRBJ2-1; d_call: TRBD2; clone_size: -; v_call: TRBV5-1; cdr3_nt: TGCGCCAGCAGCTGGCGGGGGGGCCTGGAAAATGAGCAGTTCTTC; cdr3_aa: CASSWRGGLENEQFF
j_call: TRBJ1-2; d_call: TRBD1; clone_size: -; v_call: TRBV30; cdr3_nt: TGTGCCTGGAGTAGGTTGGGACAGGCAGACTACACCTTC; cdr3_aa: CAWSRLGQADYTF
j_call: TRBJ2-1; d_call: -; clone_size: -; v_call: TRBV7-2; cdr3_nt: TGTGCCAGCAGCTACGCGGGACAGCTATACAATGAGCAGTTCTTC; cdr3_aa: CASSYAGQLYNEQFF
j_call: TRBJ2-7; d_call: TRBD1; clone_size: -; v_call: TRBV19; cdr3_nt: TGTGCCAGTAGTAAAGGGGGACAGGGTGTTTACGAGCAGTACTTC; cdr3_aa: CASSKGGQGVYEQYF
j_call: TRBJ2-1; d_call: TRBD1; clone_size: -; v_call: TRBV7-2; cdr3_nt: TGTGCCAGCAGCCCCGGACAGGGGACCTACAATGAGCAGTTCTTC; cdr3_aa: CASSPGQGTYNEQFF
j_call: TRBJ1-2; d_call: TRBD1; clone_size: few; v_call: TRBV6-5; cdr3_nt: TGTGCCAGCAGTCTCACAGGGGGAACTGGCTACACCTTC; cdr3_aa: CASSLTGGTGYTF
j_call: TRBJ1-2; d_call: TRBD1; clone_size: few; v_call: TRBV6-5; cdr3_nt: TGTGCCAGCACCACTACAGGGGCTGGCTACACCTTC; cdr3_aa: CASTTTGAGYTF
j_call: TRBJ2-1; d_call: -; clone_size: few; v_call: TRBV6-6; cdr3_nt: TGTGCCAGCGGCGAGGTTGAGCAGTTCTTC; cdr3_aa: CASGEVEQFF
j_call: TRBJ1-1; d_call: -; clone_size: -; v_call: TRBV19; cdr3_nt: TGTGCCAGTAGGATGGGGGTGGTGACCACTGAAGCTTTCTTT; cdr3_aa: CASRMGVVTTEAFF
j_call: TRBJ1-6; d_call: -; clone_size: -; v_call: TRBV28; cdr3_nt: TGTGCCAGCTCTACGGCCTTCTCCTATAATTCACCCCTCCACTTT; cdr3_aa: CASSTAFSYNSPLHF